What follows are 27 T cell receptor beta chains derived from one specimen sequenced in a study of shared clonotypes between healthy human individuals. Clones were read by immunoSEQ multiplex PCR, and TCRdb kept only the in-frame ones, dropping some. The sample lists about 2.3 million clones, approximately 95% occurring once. Source material: naive CD4+ T cells from PBMCs. Subset in this sample: CD45RA+ positively selected. These receptors were taken from a man aged 18 to 29 in good health. Some clones in this sample may be carry-over from other donors' samples.

The V and J genes are TRBV6-1 and TRBJ2-7, with 8 bases aligning to TRBD1. From germline, CDR1 is MNHNS and CDR2 SASEGT. V shed 2 bases, J shed 7 bases, and the junction held 10 bases outside the gene matches. The CDR3 has 15 residues. The CDR3 region has the DNA TGTGCCAGCAGTGAAACGGGGCAGGGGGCTCATGAGCAGTACTTC. Translating it yields CASSETGQGAHEQYF.

Comments on this clone: Other nucleotide sequences in the sample specify the same CDR3. The chain links TRBV4-3 to TRBJ2-7; possible D gene TRBD2, 6 bases. The CDR3 has 13 amino acids. Trimming left V 0 bases short and J 6 bases short, with 9 bases between. CDR1 is LGHNA and CDR2 is YSLEER in the germline V gene. CDR3 sequence: CASSQDGGGEQYF. The CDR3 nucleotides read TGCGCCAGCAGCCAAGACGGGGGTGGCGAGCAGTACTTC.

The gene calls are TRBV21-1 and TRBJ1-2; the table's D call, TRBD1, has no DNA check behind it. TRBV21-1 is recorded as a pseudogene. The CDR3 runs to 15 residues. CDR3 sequence (DNA): TGTGCCAGCAGCAAAAGACCGGGACAGGTCTATGGCTACACCTTC. Its protein product is CASSKRPGQVYGYTF.

This sequence joins TRBV6-5 and TRBJ2-5, with 7 nucleotides matching TRBD1. The CDR3 covers 16 residues. Germline V gene lookup returns CDR1 MNHEY and CDR2 SVGAGI. Germline trimming cut 0 bases from V and 5 bases from J; bases unmatched to any gene: 9. This chain's CDR3 is CASSYSTGWTAETQYF. The CDR3, as DNA: TGTGCCAGCAGTTACTCGACAGGGTGGACGGCGGAGACCCAGTACTTC.

This clone was observed a handful of times. Other DNA sequences in the sample encode the same CDR3. The chain combines TRBV7-9 with TRBJ2-3; no firm D call. The CDR3 length is 12 residues. Trimming took off 1 base at V and 4 bases at J, with 3 bases between the two ends. CDR1 is SEHNR and CDR2 is FQNEAQ in the germline V gene (reference sequence). CDR3 sequence: CASSLGPDTQYF. Here the CDR3 DNA reads TGTGCCAGCAGCTTAGGGCCAGATACGCAGTATTTT.

The V gene is TRBV11-2, the J gene TRBJ1-2; D uncertain. The germline V gene has CDR1 SGHAT and CDR2 FQNNGV. CDR3 size: 14 residues. Deletions cut 0 bases from V and 8 bases from J, with 13 bases between. CDR3 in amino acids: CASSLDSGYGGYTF. In nucleotides, the CDR3 is TGTGCCAGCAGCTTAGATTCGGGCTATGGGGGCTACACCTTC. The full variable domain, completed using reference TRBV11-2 and TRBJ1-2, is EAGVAQSPRYKIIEKRQSVAFWCNPISGHATLYWYQQILGQGPKLLIQFQNNGVVDDSQLPKDRFSAERLKGVDSTLKIQPAKLEDSAVYLCASSLDSGYGGYTFGSGTRLTVV.

The chain has TRBV5-1 and TRBJ2-3, with 12 positions matching TRBD2. In germline, CDR1 is SGHRS, CDR2 YFSETQ. V lost 4 bases, J lost 7 bases, and 10 bases stayed unmatched. The CDR3 is 16 amino acids. In nucleotides, the CDR3 is TGCGCCAGCAGCCAAACCCTAGCGGGAGGGCCGAATACGCAGTATTTT. Encoded protein: CASSQTLAGGPNTQYF.

CDR3 in amino acids: CASSLSGSVSYNEQFF. The CDR3 nucleotides read TGTGCCAGCAGCTTAAGCGGGTCTGTGTCGTACAATGAGCAGTTCTTC. The rearrangement uses TRBV7-3 and TRBJ2-1, with a tentative D call TRBD2 (5 bases). Trimming removed 1 base at V and 4 bases at J, with 14 bases between. The CDR3 runs 16 residues. Germline lookup yields CDR1 SGHTA and CDR2 FQGTGA.

The chain links TRBV28 to TRBJ1-5, with D tentatively TRBD1 (6 bases). Germline values: CDR1 MDHEN, CDR2 SYDVKM. V was cut by 10 bases and J by 0 bases, with 19 bases left in between. The CDR3 extends over 16 amino acids. Written as DNA, the CDR3 is TGTGCCATCACTGGACAGACCCGATATAGCAATCAGCCCCAGCATTTT. Amino acids: CAITGQTRYSNQPQHF.

This clone was seen only once. The V and J genes are TRBV13 and TRBJ2-3; TRBD2 matches 7 bases. In germline, CDR1 is PRHDT, CDR2 FYEKMQ (reference sequence). The CDR3 has 14 residues. The V segment lost 5 bases and the J segment 7 bases; nucleotides outside the gene matches: 9. CDR3 residues: CASSPRLASYTQYF. The CDR3 nucleotides are TGTGCCAGCAGCCCCCGACTAGCTAGCTATACGCAGTATTTT.

A word on this clone: Other DNA sequences in this sample translate to the same CDR3. The chain couples TRBV18 to TRBJ2-5; no firm D call. Per germline, CDR1 KGHSH and CDR2 LQKENI. V was shortened by 3 bases and J by 5 bases, with 7 bases between the two germline ends. The CDR3 has 12 amino acids. CDR3 DNA: TGTGCCAGCTCACCCGGGCAGGAGACCCAGTACTTC. Translating it yields CASSPGQETQYF.

The V and J genes are TRBV5-1 and TRBJ1-1, with D unresolved. V lost 4 bases and J lost 6, with 19 bases in between. This CDR3 has 15 amino acids. Germline V lookup: CDR1 SGHRS, CDR2 YFSETQ. This CDR3 is CASSIGNSLSSEAFF. Here the CDR3 DNA reads TGCGCCAGCAGCATAGGGAACTCCTTAAGCTCTGAAGCTTTCTTT.

This clone has more than one count but fewer than ten. Distinct nucleotide sequences in the sample also encode this CDR3. The rearrangement links TRBV11-2 to TRBJ1-1, with unresolved D. V lost 5 bases and J 1 base, leaving 8 bases between the germline ends. CDR1 SGHAT and CDR2 FQNNGV come from the germline V gene. This CDR3 is 13 amino acids long. The CDR3 DNA reads TGTGCCAGCAGCCCTCCGGGGAACACTGAAGCTTTCTTT. Residues: CASSPPGNTEAFF. Variable domain in full (rest from reference TRBV11-2 and TRBJ1-1): EAGVAQSPRYKIIEKRQSVAFWCNPISGHATLYWYQQILGQGPKLLIQFQNNGVVDDSQLPKDRFSAERLKGVDSTLKIQPAKLEDSAVYLCASSPPGNTEAFFGQGTRLTVV.

This clone was detected only once. The chain employs TRBV7-2 and TRBJ1-5, with TRBD1 identical over 8 bases. Losses at the gene ends were 6 bases for V and 7 bases for J; bases not matched to a gene: 17. From germline, CDR1 is SGHTA and CDR2 FQGNSA. The CDR3 contains 17 residues. The CDR3 bases are TGTGCCAGCAGTCCCGCCGGGACAGGAAAATTTGTCCAGCCCCAGCATTTT. Translating it yields CASSPAGTGKFVQPQHF.

This sequence joins TRBV2 and TRBJ2-7; no firm D call. This CDR3 is built from 11 residues. The V end was cut by 8 bases, the J end by 2 bases, with 7 bases between. CDR1 is SNHLY, CDR2 FYNNEI, per germline. In DNA form, the CDR3 reads TGTGCCAGCGCGGCCGCCTACGAGCAGTACTTC. It encodes CASAAAYEQYF.

Only one count was recorded for this clone. The chain combines TRBV4-1 with TRBJ2-7, with TRBD2 identical over 9 bases. The CDR3 loop spans 17 amino acids. The J segment lost 7 bases and the V segment lost 4 bases, leaving 17 bases of the junction unmatched. Germline loops: CDR1 MGHRA, CDR2 YSYEKL. CDR3 DNA: TGCGCCAGCAGCCCACTCCCGAATAGCGGGAGCCTGAGGGAGCAGTACTTC. Protein sequence: CASSPLPNSGSLREQYF.

The gene calls are TRBV7-2 and TRBJ2-1; D may be TRBD1 or TRBD2 (5 bases each). The CDR3 has 15 residues. Trimming stripped 1 base from V and 5 bases from J, with 12 bases between. Germline CDR1 SGHTA, CDR2 FQGNSA. CDR3 region: CASSLGGNRNNEQFF. The CDR3 region has the DNA TGTGCCAGCAGCTTAGGGGGGAACCGAAACAATGAGCAGTTCTTC.

This chain joins TRBV7-3 and TRBJ2-3; perhaps TRBD1 as D (5 bases). V was shortened by 1 base and J by 1 base, with 12 bases between the two germline ends. The CDR3 spans 16 residues. The V gene's germline CDR1 is SGHTA and CDR2 FQGTGA. In DNA form, the CDR3 reads TGTGCCAGCAGCTTAAATCCAGGGATGGGCACAGATACGCAGTATTTT. This sequence encodes CASSLNPGMGTDTQYF.

The V and J genes are TRBV6-5 and TRBJ2-2, with TRBD2 matching over 7 bases. The CDR3 has 14 amino acids. The J segment lost 6 bases and the V segment lost 4 bases, leaving 5 bases of the junction unmatched. The germline CDR1 and CDR2 sequences are MNHEY and SVGAGI. In nucleotides, the CDR3 is TGTGCCAGCAGTTTACGAGCGGGACCCGGGGAGCTGTTTTTT. It codes for CASSLRAGPGELFF.

J is TRBJ2-5 and V is TRBV14; 7 bases are a match to TRBD1. Germline V gives CDR1 SGHDN, CDR2 FVKESK. V was clipped by 7 bases and J by 4 bases; unmatched bases: 6. This CDR3 region has 13 residues. The CDR3 DNA reads as TGTGCCAGCAAAAGGGGGCAAGGAGAGACCCAGTACTTC. It specifies CASKRGQGETQYF.

The CDR3 region is CASSFGQTTNEKLFF. The DNA for the CDR3 is TGTGCCAGCAGTTTCGGACAGACAACTAATGAAAAACTGTTTTTT. This chain connects TRBV6-6 to TRBJ1-4, with a tentative D call TRBD1 (6 bases). The germline V and J ends were trimmed by 4 bases and 0 bases, with 9 bases remaining between them. Germline loops: CDR1 MNHNY, CDR2 SVGAGI (reference sequence). The CDR3 sequence is 15 residues long.

This clone appeared a single time. V usage is TRBV28 and J usage is TRBJ1-6; 7 nucleotides align to TRBD1. This CDR3 has 14 amino acids. Unmatched junction bases numbered 3, after V lost 2 bases and J lost 8 bases. Germline CDR1 MDHEN, CDR2 SYDVKM. The CDR3 DNA reads as TGTGCCAGCAGTTTACCCGGGACAGATTCACCCCTCCACTTT. Its translation: CASSLPGTDSPLHF.

In DNA form, the CDR3 reads TGTGCCAGCAGCTTAGTCTTCAGGGAGGAAGAGACCCAGTACTTC. It codes for CASSLVFREEETQYF. The V call is TRBV7-9, the J call TRBJ2-5, with D possibly TRBD2 on 6 matching bases. Per germline, CDR1 SEHNR and CDR2 FQNEAQ (reference sequence). The CDR3 is made up of 15 amino acids. V was trimmed by 1 base and J by 3 bases, leaving 12 bases between them.

The rearrangement uses TRBV7-3 and TRBJ2-2; 9 bases fit TRBD2. Germline V gene data show CDR1 as SGHTA and CDR2 as FQGTGA. CDR3 size: 16 residues. V gave up 2 bases and J gave up 7 bases; unmatched junction bases: 8. The CDR3 loop reads CASSLLAGGPVGELFF. CDR3 bases: TGTGCCAGCAGCTTACTCGCGGGAGGGCCCGTCGGGGAGCTGTTTTTT.

The chain recombines TRBV5-4 with TRBJ2-3, with TRBD1 matching over 8 bases. V shed 4 bases and J 1 base; nucleotides not matched to a gene: 14. In germline, CDR1 is SGHNT, CDR2 YYREEE (reference sequence). The CDR3 runs to 18 residues. CDR3 sequence reads: CASSLVKSGGMGTDTQYF. The CDR3 DNA is TGTGCCAGCAGCCTTGTTAAATCAGGGGGCATGGGCACAGATACGCAGTATTTT.

The chain's CDR3 is CASSHRDGNQPQHF. CDR3 DNA sequence: TGTGCCAGCTCACACAGGGACGGAAATCAGCCCCAGCATTTT. The chain links TRBV18 to TRBJ1-5; D perhaps matches TRBD1 (6 bases). The CDR3 extends over 14 amino acids. Germline loops: CDR1 KGHSH, CDR2 LQKENI. V was shortened by 4 bases and J by 4 bases, with 11 bases between the two germline ends.

The chain couples TRBV5-4 to TRBJ2-1; 8 bases align to TRBD2. The germline V gene has CDR1 SGHNT and CDR2 YYREEE (reference sequence). There are 17 residues in the CDR3. The J segment lost 2 bases and the V segment lost 5 bases, leaving 12 bases of the junction unmatched. The CDR3 loop reads CASREGLVFGTYNEQFF. The CDR3 DNA sequence: TGTGCCAGCAGAGAGGGACTAGTCTTCGGGACCTACAATGAGCAGTTCTTC.